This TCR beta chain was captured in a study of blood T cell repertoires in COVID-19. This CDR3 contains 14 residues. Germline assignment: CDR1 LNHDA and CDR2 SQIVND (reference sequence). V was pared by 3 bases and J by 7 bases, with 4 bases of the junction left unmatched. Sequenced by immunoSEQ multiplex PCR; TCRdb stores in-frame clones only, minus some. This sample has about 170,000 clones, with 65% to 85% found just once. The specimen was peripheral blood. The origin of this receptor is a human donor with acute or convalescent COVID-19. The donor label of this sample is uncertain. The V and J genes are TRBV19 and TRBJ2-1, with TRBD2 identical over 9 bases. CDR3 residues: CASSIRTSVNEQFF. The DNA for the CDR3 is TGTGCCAGTAGTATCCGGACTAGCGTAAATGAGCAGTTCTTC.